The rows below give T cell receptor beta chains drawn from one sample of a study of cytomegalovirus exposure and HLA in healthy donors. Generated by immunoSEQ multiplex PCR, the TCRdb table keeps only in-frame clones and is missing some. The repertoire consists of 200,000 to 250,000 clones, with about 70% occurring once and the leading ten covering 1.8%. Sequenced sample: PBMCs. All receptors come from a woman in her 30s in good health and CMV-seronegative. The CDR3 runs from the conserved cysteine through the conserved F or W. The D gene is left open where the match is weak. The size entry is marked missing in some rows and otherwise reads once, few, many or a size class.

d_gene	j_gene	v_gene	abundance	CDR3aa	CDR3nt
TRBD1	TRBJ1-2	TRBV6-1	NA	CASRGTGGDYGYTF	TGTGCCAGCAGGGGGACAGGCGGCGACTATGGCTACACCTTC
TRBD2	TRBJ2-5	TRBV11-3	NA	CASSFGLAEEAQYF	TGTGCCAGCAGCTTCGGGCTAGCGGAGGAGGCCCAGTACTTC
TRBD1	TRBJ1-1	TRBV5-6	NA	CASSYRGTTEAFF	TGTGCCAGCAGTTACAGGGGCACCACTGAAGCTTTCTTT
NA	TRBJ1-1	TRBV29-1	NA	CSGRGGAGNTEAFF	TGCAGCGGTCGGGGGGGCGCGGGGAACACTGAAGCTTTCTTT
TRBD1	TRBJ2-7	TRBV5-5	NA	CASSPRQGIIYEQYF	TGTGCCAGCAGCCCTCGACAGGGGATTATCTACGAGCAGTACTTC
NA	TRBJ1-1	TRBV5-8	NA	CASSSGVKNTEAFF	TGTGCCAGCAGTTCAGGGGTGAAGAACACTGAAGCTTTCTTT
NA	TRBJ2-1	TRBV2	NA	CASSAGTAYNEQFF	TGTGCCAGCAGTGCCGGGACTGCGTACAATGAGCAGTTCTTC
TRBD1	TRBJ1-1	TRBV6-1	NA	CASSVNRGATEAFF	TGTGCCAGCAGTGTTAACAGGGGGGCCACTGAAGCTTTCTTT
TRBD1	TRBJ2-5	TRBV2	NA	CASNPTGSAETQYF	TGTGCCAGCAACCCGACAGGGAGTGCAGAGACCCAGTACTTC
NA	TRBJ1-1	TRBV6-5	NA	CASITGGDAEAFF	TGTGCCAGCATTACCGGGGGGGATGCTGAAGCTTTCTTT
TRBD2	TRBJ2-5	TRBV7-3	NA	CASSFGPSGEEAQYF	TGTGCCAGCAGCTTTGGGCCTAGCGGGGAGGAGGCCCAGTACTTC
TRBD2	TRBJ2-5	TRBV29-1	few	CSVAGEETQYF	TGCAGCGTAGCGGGGGAAGAGACCCAGTACTTC
TRBD1	TRBJ1-4	TRBV18	NA	CASSLSDRGDEKLFF	TGTGCCAGCTCACTAAGCGACAGGGGGGACGAAAAACTGTTTTTT
TRBD1	TRBJ1-4	TRBV6-1	once	CASTPSQGMGEKLFF	TGTGCCAGCACTCCCTCACAGGGGATGGGTGAAAAACTGTTTTTT
NA	TRBJ2-2	TRBV5-1	NA	CASSLALGSAGELFF	TGCGCCAGCAGCTTGGCCTTGGGGAGTGCCGGGGAGCTGTTTTTT
NA	TRBJ1-1	TRBV29-1	NA	CSVGQAMMNTEAFF	TGCAGCGTTGGACAGGCGATGATGAACACTGAAGCTTTCTTT
NA	TRBJ1-3	TRBV27	NA	CASSPLVSGNTIYF	TGTGCCAGCAGCCCCTTAGTCTCTGGAAACACCATATATTTT
NA	TRBJ1-1	TRBV5-4	NA	CASSLRGMKNTEAFF	TGTGCCAGCAGCTTGAGGGGAATGAAGAACACTGAAGCTTTCTTT
NA	TRBJ1-2	TRBV19	NA	CASPRWAGFYGYTF	TGTGCCAGCCCCCGGTGGGCGGGATTCTATGGCTACACCTTC
NA	TRBJ2-7	TRBV7-2	NA	CASSTRLGYEQYF	TGTGCCAGCAGCACCCGACTAGGGTACGAGCAGTACTTC
NA	TRBJ1-1	TRBV5-1	few	CASSLGGMNTEAFF	TGCGCCAGCAGCTTGGGAGGTATGAACACTGAAGCTTTCTTT
NA	TRBJ2-3	TRBV30	NA	CAWSVYIDTQYF	TGTGCCTGGAGTGTATACATAGATACGCAGTATTTT
NA	TRBJ1-1	TRBV30	NA	CAWSVGGSLSAFF	TGTGCCTGGAGTGTAGGGGGTTCTCTGAGCGCTTTCTTT
NA	TRBJ2-5	TRBV7-9	few	CASSFPQGETQYF	TGTGCCAGCAGCTTCCCTCAGGGAGAGACCCAGTACTTC
NA	TRBJ2-7	TRBV19	medium-sized	CASSIKGGRYEQYF	TGTGCCAGTAGTATTAAGGGGGGGCGGTACGAGCAGTACTTC
NA	TRBJ2-4	TRBV11-2	few	CASSLSVSKNIQYF	TGTGCCAGCAGCTTATCCGTTTCCAAAAACATTCAGTACTTC
NA	TRBJ1-5	TRBV6-1	NA	CASSVQGRYQPQHF	TGTGCCAGCAGTGTACAGGGACGATACCAGCCCCAGCATTTT
TRBD1	TRBJ1-1	TRBV7-6	NA	CASSFWDRENTEAFF	TGTGCCAGCAGCTTCTGGGACAGGGAGAACACTGAAGCTTTCTTT
NA	TRBJ1-4	TRBV30	NA	CAWSPGTLQPGEKLFF	TGTGCCTGGAGTCCGGGGACACTTCAACCGGGTGAAAAACTGTTTTTT
TRBD2	TRBJ2-7	TRBV4-3	NA	CASSFRLANYEQYF	TGCGCCAGCAGCTTCAGACTAGCAAACTACGAGCAGTACTTC
NA	TRBJ2-7	TRBV9	NA	CASSVEDNYEQYF	TGTGCCAGCAGCGTAGAGGACAACTACGAGCAGTACTTC
TRBD2	TRBJ2-1	TRBV19	NA	CASRTGTSGYNEQFF	TGTGCCAGTAGAACCGGGACTAGCGGATACAATGAGCAGTTCTTC
TRBD1	TRBJ1-2	TRBV30	NA	CAWSPLGQGFGYTF	TGTGCCTGGAGTCCTTTGGGACAGGGGTTTGGCTACACCTTC
NA	TRBJ2-7	TRBV7-9	few	CASSSGQTYEQYF	TGTGCCAGCAGCTCCGGACAGACCTACGAGCAGTACTTC
TRBD2	TRBJ2-7	TRBV5-1	NA	CASSSGLAGEQYF	TGCGCCAGCAGCTCGGGACTAGCTGGCGAGCAGTACTTC
NA	TRBJ1-6	TRBV5-6	NA	CASRPYAVGVSPLHF	TGTGCCAGCAGACCATACGCCGTCGGGGTGTCACCCCTCCACTTT
NA	TRBJ1-5	TRBV19	NA	CASSRAGGNQPQHF	TGTGCCAGTAGTAGGGCAGGGGGCAATCAGCCCCAGCATTTT
NA	TRBJ1-2	TRBV5-1	NA	CASSSPEGINYGYTF	TGCGCCAGCAGCTCCCCGGAGGGGATTAACTATGGCTACACCTTC
NA	TRBJ2-1	TRBV2	NA	CASSVQGSYNEQFF	TGTGCCAGCAGTGTTCAGGGGTCCTACAATGAGCAGTTCTTC
NA	TRBJ1-6	TRBV6-1	many	CASSAGPYNSPLHF	TGTGCCAGCAGCGCAGGCCCCTATAATTCACCCCTCCACTTT
NA	TRBJ2-1	TRBV5-8	NA	CASSLAQGSYNEQFF	TGTGCCAGCAGCTTGGCGCAGGGGTCCTACAATGAGCAGTTCTTC
TRBD1	TRBJ1-1	TRBV5-1	NA	CASTHKGGTNTEAFF	TGCGCCAGCACCCACAAAGGGGGCACGAACACTGAAGCTTTCTTT
NA	TRBJ2-1	TRBV13	NA	CASSLANNEQFF	TGTGCCAGCAGCTTAGCTAACAATGAGCAGTTCTTC
TRBD2	TRBJ2-3	TRBV6-6	few	CASSYSVGRVDTQYF	TGTGCCAGCAGTTACTCGGTCGGGAGGGTGGATACGCAGTATTTT
NA	TRBJ1-1	TRBV6-1	NA	CASGGVTNTEAFF	TGTGCCAGTGGAGGGGTGACGAACACTGAAGCTTTCTTT
NA	TRBJ2-2	TRBV7-7	NA	CASSAASSLASGELFF	TGTGCTAGCAGCGCCGCCTCCTCTCTAGCTTCCGGGGAGCTGTTTTTT
TRBD1	TRBJ2-2	TRBV5-8	NA	CASSLHRGPGELFF	TGTGCCAGCAGCTTGCACAGGGGCCCCGGGGAGCTGTTTTTT
TRBD1	TRBJ1-2	TRBV19	NA	CASSARTGRAGYTF	TGTGCCAGTAGTGCCCGGACAGGGCGGGCTGGCTACACCTTC
NA	TRBJ1-6	TRBV7-9	NA	CASSRRESSYNSPLHF	TGTGCCAGCAGCCGGAGGGAGAGCTCCTATAATTCACCCCTCCACTTT
TRBD1	TRBJ1-6	TRBV18	NA	CASSPAPGTGFFADSPLHF	TGTGCCAGCTCACCAGCCCCGGGGACAGGCTTTTTCGCAGATTCACCCCTCCACTTT
NA	TRBJ2-1	TRBV19	NA	CASSWEVSSYNEQFF	TGTGCCAGTAGTTGGGAGGTGAGCTCCTACAATGAGCAGTTCTTC
NA	TRBJ1-5	TRBV12-5	NA	CASGFARNRELLGLSNQPQHF	TGTGCTAGTGGTTTTGCTAGAAACAGGGAGCTGTTAGGTTTAAGCAATCAGCCCCAGCATTTT
NA	TRBJ2-2	TRBV10-2	NA	CASNPEPTGELFF	TGCGCCAGCAATCCGGAGCCCACCGGGGAGCTGTTTTTT
NA	TRBJ1-3	TRBV7-9	few	CASSLEEGSAGNTIYF	TGTGCCAGCAGCTTAGAAGAGGGCTCAGCTGGAAACACCATATATTTT